The 32 T cell receptor beta chains given below trace back to one sample, sequenced in a study of T cell responses to AZD1222 COVID-19 vaccine. TCRdb's table, derived via immunoSEQ multiplex PCR, lists solely in-frame clones and lacks some. Here the sample spans approximately 150,000 clones, around 94% being singletons. This sample comprised peripheral blood, obtained on day 0 of AZD1222 vaccination. These receptors were collected from an adult in good health.

The genes are TRBV7-9 and TRBJ2-1, with D possibly matching TRBD2 (6 bases). Trimming removed 5 bases from V and 0 bases from J, with 11 bases in between. CDR3 length equals 15 residues. Per the germline V gene, CDR1 is SEHNR and CDR2 is FQNEAQ (reference sequence). The DNA of the CDR3 is TGTGCCAGCAGCGGTGGGGGGAGCTCCTACAATGAGCAGTTCTTC. As protein: CASSGGGSSYNEQFF.

The chain is built from TRBV5-1 and TRBJ2-2, with D unresolved. Germline loops: CDR1 SGHRS, CDR2 YFSETQ. CDR3 size: 12 residues. The V gene lost 5 bases and the J gene lost 6 bases, with 8 bases spanning the gap. The CDR3 sequence is CASSSAAGELFF. In DNA form, the CDR3 reads TGCGCCAGCAGTTCCGCGGCCGGGGAGCTGTTTTTT.

The rearrangement uses TRBV6-5 and TRBJ2-1; D is ambiguous. This CDR3 region has 15 residues. Between the trimmed V and J ends, which lost 4 bases and 0 bases, there was a span of 10 bases. Germline V gene lookup returns CDR1 MNHEY and CDR2 SVGAGI. The CDR3 nucleotides read TGTGCCAGCAGTTCCAAACCTAGCTCCTACAATGAGCAGTTCTTC. This sequence encodes CASSSKPSSYNEQFF.

The V and J genes are TRBV4-1 and TRBJ1-5; D is undetermined. Germline V gene data show CDR1 as MGHRA and CDR2 as YSYEKL. This CDR3 has 16 residues. Between the trimmed V and J ends, which lost 0 bases and 1 base, there was a span of 10 bases. Here the CDR3 reads CASSQDNRWSNQPQHF. The CDR3 nucleotides are TGCGCCAGCAGCCAAGATAACCGATGGAGCAATCAGCCCCAGCATTTT.

The chain links TRBV5-3 to TRBJ1-6, with 8 bases identical to TRBD1. TRBV5-3 is flagged as an ORF with uncertain function. The CDR3 covers 15 residues. V lost 4 bases to trimming and J lost 8 bases; unmatched junction nucleotides: 8. The CDR3 loop reads CARSEATGEHSPLHF. The CDR3 DNA reads TGTGCCAGAAGCGAAGCGACAGGGGAGCATTCACCCCTCCACTTT.

This clone was observed a single time. The V and J genes are TRBV5-8 and TRBJ2-7; D unclear. V lost 0 bases to trimming and J lost 4 bases, with 14 bases between them. This CDR3 is built from 15 residues. Germline V gene lookup returns CDR1 SGHTS and CDR2 YDEGEE. Here the CDR3 reads CASSLAGARMYEQYV. The CDR3, as DNA: TGTGCCAGCAGCTTGGCCGGAGCCAGGATGTACGAGCAGTACGTC.

The rearrangement links TRBV12-3 or TRBV12-4 to TRBJ1-2, with D maybe TRBD1 (5 bases). V was trimmed by 6 bases and J by 3 bases, leaving 11 bases between them. The CDR3 has 13 residues. DNA for the CDR3: TGTGCCAGCAGCAAGGGACGGGACTATGGCTACACCTTC. Amino acids: CASSKGRDYGYTF.

This clone was detected only once. The V gene is TRBV6-5, the J gene TRBJ1-3; D not resolved. The germline CDR1 and CDR2 sequences are MNHEY and SVGAGI. The V and J ends lost 7 bases and 7 bases respectively, with 8 bases between them. This CDR3 contains 11 residues. This CDR3 is CASIGWNTIYF. CDR3 in DNA: TGTGCCAGCATCGGGTGGAACACCATATATTTT.

As DNA, the CDR3 is TGTGCCAGCAGCTTTGGGAGGACGGATGGCTACACCTTC. This sequence encodes CASSFGRTDGYTF. The chain combines TRBV5-4 with TRBJ1-2; D not resolved. Deletions cut 2 bases from V and 6 bases from J, with 11 bases between. CDR1 is SGHNT and CDR2 is YYREEE in the germline V gene (reference sequence). The CDR3 has 13 amino acids.

The gene calls are TRBV6-1 and TRBJ2-3, with TRBD2 matching 9 bases. The V segment lost 2 bases and the J segment 1 base; nucleotides outside the gene matches: 13. Germline-derived CDR1 and CDR2 are MNHNS and SASEGT. The CDR3 is 19 amino acids. DNA for the CDR3: TGTGCCAGCAGTGAACAGGCGCGGGGGGGCTTTTGGGGCACAGATACGCAGTATTTT. This sequence encodes CASSEQARGGFWGTDTQYF.

The chain links TRBV9 to TRBJ2-3, with a tentative D call TRBD2 (6 bases). Germline V CDR1 and CDR2: SGDLS, YYNGEE. This CDR3 comprises 14 residues. Trimming took off 4 bases at V and 1 base at J, with 10 bases between the two ends. The CDR3 DNA is TGTGCCAGCAGCCTTAGCGGTCGCACAGATACGCAGTATTTT. Its protein is CASSLSGRTDTQYF.

This rearrangement joins TRBV2 to TRBJ1-1; D is unclear. The V end was cut by 8 bases, the J end by 1 base, with 11 bases between. CDR3 length: 13 amino acids. In germline, CDR1 is SNHLY, CDR2 FYNNEI. This CDR3 is CASGTDANTEAFF. DNA for the CDR3: TGTGCCAGCGGAACGGACGCGAACACTGAAGCTTTCTTT.

The sample holds one count of this clone. The chain is built from TRBV6-4 and TRBJ2-7; D is uncertain. CDR3 size: 14 residues. Trimming left V 1 base short and J 1 base short, with 8 bases between. From germline, CDR1 is MRHNA and CDR2 SNTAGT. The CDR3 DNA sequence: TGTGCCAGCAGTGACTACCTCAAGTCCTACGAGCAGTACGTC. It yields the protein CASSDYLKSYEQYV.

Written as DNA, the CDR3 is TGTGCCAGCAGTACGGGACAGGGATATCAGCCCCAGCATTTT. Protein product: CASSTGQGYQPQHF. The chain has TRBV7-9 and TRBJ1-5, with 9 positions matching TRBD1. The CDR3 covers 14 residues. V lost 6 bases and J lost 5; bases outside the gene matches: 5. CDR1 SEHNR and CDR2 FQNEAQ come from the germline V gene (reference sequence).

The genes are TRBV7-2 and TRBJ1-1, with D hard to call. The CDR3 length is 15 residues. Germline CDR1 reads SGHTA; CDR2 reads FQGNSA. Trimming stripped 1 base from V and 3 bases from J, with 12 bases between. The CDR3 spells CASSLVPPQDTEAFF. The CDR3 region has the DNA TGTGCCAGCAGCTTAGTTCCCCCTCAGGACACTGAAGCTTTCTTT.

The chain employs TRBV3-1 (or the pseudogene TRBV3-2) and TRBJ1-4; D gene unclear. The CDR3 is 12 amino acids. Deletions cut 2 bases from V and 6 bases from J, with 4 bases between. CDR1 LGHDT and CDR2 YNNKEL come from the germline V gene (reference sequence). Written as DNA, the CDR3 is TGTGCCAGCAGCCAAAATTATGAAAAACTGTTTTTT. Protein sequence: CASSQNYEKLFF.

The CDR3 sequence: CATSDPGLAGGREQFF. In DNA form, the CDR3 reads TGTGCCACCAGTGACCCGGGACTAGCGGGAGGGCGCGAGCAGTTCTTC. J is TRBJ2-1 and V is TRBV24-1; TRBD2 matches 16 bases. The CDR3 loop spans 16 amino acids. V trimming: 4 bases; J trimming: 10 bases; junction bases outside the gene matches: 6. CDR1 and CDR2 from the germline V gene are KGHDR and SFDVKD.

The chain uses TRBV5-1 and TRBJ1-2, with 7 bases fitting TRBD1. CDR1 is SGHRS, CDR2 YFSETQ, per germline. V was clipped by 4 bases and J by 8 bases; unmatched bases: 11. The CDR3 loop spans 14 amino acids. The DNA of the CDR3 is TGCGCCAGCAGCCTACAGGGGTCCCACAAGGGCTACACCTTC. Translating it yields CASSLQGSHKGYTF. Together with reference TRBV5-1 and TRBJ1-2, the CDR3 gives the full variable domain: KAGVTQTPRYLIKTRGQQVTLSCSPISGHRSVSWYQQTPGQGLQFLFEYFSETQRNKGNFPGRFSGRQFSNSRSEMNVSTLELGDSALYLCASSLQGSHKGYTFGSGTRLTVV.

The sample holds one count of this clone. This chain connects TRBV4-1 to TRBJ1-5; a possible D gene is TRBD1 (6 bases). The CDR3 extends over 18 amino acids. The germline gives CDR1 MGHRA, CDR2 YSYEKL. Trimming left V 1 base short and J 0 bases short, with 16 bases between. The CDR3 here is CASSQGDIGVYSNQPQHF. CDR3 coding DNA: TGCGCCAGCAGCCAAGGGGACATAGGGGTATATAGCAATCAGCCCCAGCATTTT.

V is TRBV18 and J is TRBJ1-6; D is unresolved. The CDR3 totals 18 residues. Trimming removed 3 bases at V and 0 bases at J, with 15 bases between. The germline V gene has CDR1 KGHSH and CDR2 LQKENI. For the CDR3, the DNA is TGTGCCAGCTCACCGCTAAACAGCCTGAGCTCCTATAATTCACCCCTCCACTTT. Its translation is CASSPLNSLSSYNSPLHF. Variable domain in full (rest from reference TRBV18 and TRBJ1-6): NAGVMQNPRHLVRRRGQEARLRCSPMKGHSHVYWYRQLPEEGLKFMVYLQKENIIDESGMPKERFSAEFPKEGPSILRIQQVVRGDSAAYFCASSPLNSLSSYNSPLHFGNGTRLTVT.

This chain joins TRBV5-1 and TRBJ1-1, with D hard to call. Trimming cost V 0 bases and J 6 bases, with 6 bases left between them. Per germline, CDR1 SGHRS and CDR2 YFSETQ. There are 12 residues in the CDR3. The CDR3 DNA is TGCGCCAGCAGCTTGGAGACCTCTGAAGCTTTCTTT. This sequence encodes CASSLETSEAFF.

J is TRBJ1-5 and V is TRBV19, with a weak D call TRBD1 (5 bases). The length of the CDR3 is 14 residues. The germline V and J ends were trimmed by 5 bases and 3 bases, with 11 bases remaining between them. Germline V gives CDR1 LNHDA, CDR2 SQIVND (reference sequence). CDR3 sequence reads: CASSPQGLNQPQHF. In DNA form, the CDR3 reads TGTGCCAGTAGTCCCCAGGGACTCAATCAGCCCCAGCATTTT.

This chain joins TRBV9 and TRBJ1-2; tentative D call: TRBD1 (6 bases). Germline CDR1 is SGDLS and CDR2 is YYNGEE. There are 17 residues in the CDR3. V lost 4 bases and J lost 0, with 19 bases in between. CDR3 nucleotides: TGTGCCAGCAGCCCCAGGCAGGGGCCGATACCTAACTATGGCTACACCTTC. This translates into CASSPRQGPIPNYGYTF.

The chain employs TRBV28 and TRBJ1-2, with D unclear. Germline lookup yields CDR1 MDHEN and CDR2 SYDVKM. This CDR3 spans 13 amino acids. The V gene lost 3 bases and the J gene lost 2 bases, with 7 bases spanning the gap. The CDR3 nucleotides are TGTGCCAGCAGTTTTACGGGGAACTATGGCTACACCTTC. Translation: CASSFTGNYGYTF.

This chain links TRBV2 with TRBJ2-5; D is ambiguous. The CDR3 is 12 amino acids. With 1 base removed from V and 2 bases from J, the gap between germline ends came to 2 bases. CDR1 is SNHLY, CDR2 FYNNEI, per germline. The CDR3 reads CASSEEQETQYF. CDR3 coding DNA: TGTGCCAGCAGTGAAGAGCAAGAGACCCAGTACTTC.

The V call is TRBV7-3, the J call TRBJ1-6; D remains ambiguous. CDR1 and CDR2 from the germline V gene are SGHTA and FQGTGA. The CDR3 loop spans 14 amino acids. Trimming took 5 bases from V and 9 from J, leaving 14 bases between them. The CDR3 is CASSPDLGRSPLHF. CDR3 bases: TGTGCCAGCAGCCCGGACCTCGGGCGTTCACCCCTCCACTTT.

In regard to this clone: The junction differs from germline at one of its ends, possibly a read error. V gene TRBV4-3 combines with J gene TRBJ2-1; D possibly corresponds to TRBD2 (5 bases). The length of the CDR3 is 16 residues. Germline values: CDR1 LGHNA, CDR2 YSLEER. The CDR3 sequence: CASSQDSWSDYNEQFF. The CDR3 DNA follows: TGCGCCAGCAGCCAAGATTCCTGGTCAGACTACAATGAACAGTTCTTC.

The chain employs TRBV19 and TRBJ2-1; D is ambiguous. The CDR3 runs 13 residues. V was shortened by 1 base and J by 5 bases, with 6 bases between the two germline ends. Germline-derived CDR1 and CDR2 are LNHDA and SQIVND (reference sequence). The CDR3, as DNA: TGTGCCAGTAGTATAGGCGGAAACAATGAGCAGTTCTTC. Translation: CASSIGGNNEQFF.

The chain joins TRBV11-2 to TRBJ1-1; a weak D match, TRBD1 (5 bases). Germline values: CDR1 SGHAT, CDR2 FQNNGV. V lost 0 bases to trimming and J lost 2 bases, with 10 bases between them. The length of the CDR3 is 15 residues. CDR3 DNA sequence: TGTGCCAGCAGCTTAGACGCGGGGGGAAACACTGAAGCTTTCTTT. This gives the protein CASSLDAGGNTEAFF.

The gene calls are TRBV14 and TRBJ1-1; D ambiguous. The V gene lost 0 bases and the J gene lost 7 bases, with 6 bases spanning the gap. The CDR3 has 12 amino acids. Germline CDR1 reads SGHDN; CDR2 reads FVKESK. The CDR3 DNA reads TGTGCCAGCAGCCAAGATAGTTATGAAGCTTTCTTT. It specifies CASSQDSYEAFF.

CDR3 sequence (DNA): TGCGCCAGCAGCCGCCCAAGGGAAAAACTGTTTTTT. Translating gives CASSRPREKLFF. The rearrangement joins TRBV4-1 to TRBJ1-4; D ambiguous. V lost 4 bases and J 8 bases, leaving 8 bases between the germline ends. Germline V gives CDR1 MGHRA, CDR2 YSYEKL. The CDR3 consists of 12 residues.

The J gene is TRBJ1-1, the V gene TRBV11-2; 10 positions match TRBD1. Per germline, CDR1 SGHAT and CDR2 FQNNGV. The CDR3 has 14 residues. The ends lost 5 bases at V and 4 bases at J; junction bases unmatched: 4. The CDR3 nucleotides read TGTGCCAGCAGCCCAAGGACAGGGGGCACTGAAGCTTTCTTT. Translating gives CASSPRTGGTEAFF.